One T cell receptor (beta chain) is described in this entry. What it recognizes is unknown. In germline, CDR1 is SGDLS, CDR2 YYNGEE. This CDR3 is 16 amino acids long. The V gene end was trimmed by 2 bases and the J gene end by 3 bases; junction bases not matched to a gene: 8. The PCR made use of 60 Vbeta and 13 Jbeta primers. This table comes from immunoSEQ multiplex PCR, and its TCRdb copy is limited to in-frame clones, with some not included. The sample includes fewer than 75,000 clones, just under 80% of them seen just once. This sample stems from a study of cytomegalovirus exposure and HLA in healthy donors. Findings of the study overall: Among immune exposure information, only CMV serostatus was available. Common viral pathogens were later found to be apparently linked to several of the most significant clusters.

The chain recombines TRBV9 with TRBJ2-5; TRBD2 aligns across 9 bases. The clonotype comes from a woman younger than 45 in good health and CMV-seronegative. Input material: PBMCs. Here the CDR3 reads CASSVWDSGGKETQYF. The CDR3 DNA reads TGTGCCAGCAGCGTTTGGGACAGCGGGGGGAAAGAGACCCAGTACTTC.